This passage covers 4 T cell receptor beta chains from one sample sequenced in a study of T cells after yellow fever vaccination. TCRdb re-analysed the 5' RACE reads in MiXCR, keeping a single row per CDR3 protein. The sample shows 400,000 to 650,000 distinct CDR3 sequences, 21% of them seen only once. The sample in question was PBMCs, obtained approximately 22 days after the first yellow fever vaccination. These receptors all come from a man aged 18-30 years who received the YFV17D yellow fever vaccine.

This clonotype was counted only a few times. This chain connects TRBV11-2 to TRBJ2-2, with D perhaps TRBD2 (5 bases). The V gene's germline CDR1 is SGHAT and CDR2 FQNNGV. Trimming cost V 5 bases and J 2 bases, with 15 bases left between them. This CDR3 has 16 amino acids. The CDR3 reads CASSPHGGSNTGELFF. The CDR3, as DNA: TGTGCCAGCAGCCCCCACGGAGGTTCCAACACCGGGGAGCTGTTTTTT.

This clonotype has just one count. V and J are TRBV11-2 and TRBJ2-7, with unresolved D. The CDR3 loop spans 13 amino acids. The V end lost 0 bases, the J end lost 7 bases, and 10 bases lay between the germline ends. Germline CDR1 is SGHAT and CDR2 is FQNNGV. The DNA for the CDR3 is TGTGCCAGCAGCTTAGATCCCGGACGGGAGCAGTACGTC. Translated, it gives CASSLDPGREQYV.

CDR3 residues: CASSLTVGTGELFF. The DNA of the CDR3 is TGTGCCAGCAGCTTAACTGTGGGCACCGGGGAGCTGTTTTTT. The chain couples TRBV12-3 or TRBV12-4 to TRBJ2-2, with no clear D. The CDR3 spans 14 residues. Trimming pared 6 bases from V and 4 bases from J, leaving 12 bases between.

The chain is built from TRBV5-6 and TRBJ1-4, with 7 bases identical to TRBD1. V lost 3 bases to trimming and J lost 0 bases; unmatched junction nucleotides: 14. Germline-derived CDR1 and CDR2 are SGHDT and YYEEEE. The CDR3 sequence is 19 residues long. The CDR3 sequence: CASSWWTGIRLATNEKLFF. The CDR3 coding sequence is TGTGCCAGCAGCTGGTGGACAGGAATTAGACTTGCAACTAATGAAAAACTGTTTTTT.